Listed here are 27 T cell receptor beta chains from one sample, sequenced in a study of shared clonotypes between healthy human individuals. Sequencing used immunoSEQ multiplex PCR; TCRdb keeps in-frame clones, though not all of them. The sample contains 1.5 million to 2.5 million clones, roughly 94% of which appear only once. It was CD45RO-negative cells, positively selected for CCR7, that made up naive CD8 cells, with terminally differentiated effector memory CD45RA+ cells excluded. Input material: naive CD8+ T cells sorted from blood. Receptors originate from a man between 18 and 35 years old in good health.

With regard to this clone: Other DNA sequences of this sample code for an identical CDR3. V usage is TRBV28 and J usage is TRBJ2-7; D is perhaps TRBD1 (6 bases). The ends were cut back, 2 bases at V and 0 bases at J, with 8 bases in the middle. The CDR3 loop spans 14 amino acids. Germline CDR1 is MDHEN and CDR2 is SYDVKM. Here the CDR3 reads CASSLTGSSYEQYF. In DNA form, the CDR3 reads TGTGCCAGCAGTTTAACAGGGAGCTCCTACGAGCAGTACTTC.

With respect to this clone: Mismatch with germline at one junction end may stem from a read error. V and J are TRBV9 and TRBJ2-5; 7 nucleotides align to TRBD2. The germline V gene encodes CDR1 SGDLS and CDR2 YYNGEE. This CDR3 comprises 15 residues. CDR3 DNA: TGTGCCAGCAGTGTAGGACTAGTCCTGCGTGAGACCCAGTACTTC. This sequence encodes CASSVGLVLRETQYF.

This chain links TRBV6-6 with TRBJ2-7; unclear D gene. Germline V gives CDR1 MNHNY, CDR2 SVGAGI (reference sequence). There are 11 residues in the CDR3. Trimming removed 2 bases from V and 5 bases from J, with 4 bases in between. CDR3 region: CASSYRDEQYF. Here the CDR3 DNA reads TGTGCCAGCAGTTACAGGGACGAGCAGTACTTC.

The genes are TRBV9 and TRBJ2-1; TRBD2 might be the D (6 bases). The germline gives CDR1 SGDLS, CDR2 YYNGEE. This CDR3 is 14 amino acids long. The germline V and J ends were trimmed by 6 bases and 6 bases, with 16 bases remaining between them. In nucleotides, the CDR3 is TGTGCCAGCACCTCCACCTCCGGGGGCAATGAGCAGTTCTTC. Amino acids: CASTSTSGGNEQFF. The whole variable domain, remainder taken from reference TRBV9 and TRBJ2-1, is DSGVTQTPKHLITATGQRVTLRCSPRSGDLSVYWYQQSLDQGLQFLIQYYNGEERAKGNILERFSAQQFPDLHSELNLSSLELGDSALYFCASTSTSGGNEQFFGPGTRLTVL.

The V gene is TRBV6-1, the J gene TRBJ2-7, with D tentatively TRBD2 (5 bases). CDR3 size: 15 residues. Between the trimmed V and J ends, which lost 7 bases and 2 bases, there was a span of 18 bases. The germline CDR1 and CDR2 sequences are MNHNS and SASEGT. In DNA, the CDR3 is TGTGCCAGCAACCAGCCGAGCCTAGCCACCTACGAGCAGTACTTC. Amino acids: CASNQPSLATYEQYF.

In DNA form, the CDR3 reads TGTGCCAGCAGCTTGGCCTCCGACACCGGGGAGCTGTTTTTT. Encoded protein: CASSLASDTGELFF. The chain is built from TRBV5-4 and TRBJ2-2, with D hard to call. The germline V gene encodes CDR1 SGHNT and CDR2 YYREEE (reference sequence). The CDR3 extends over 14 amino acids. The V end was cut by 0 bases, the J end by 3 bases, with 6 bases between.

This rearrangement joins TRBV5-4 to TRBJ2-1; no clear D. The V gene's germline CDR1 is SGHNT and CDR2 YYREEE (reference sequence). V shed 5 bases and J shed 0 bases, with 12 bases lying between them. This CDR3 region has 15 residues. The CDR3 DNA sequence: TGTGCCAGCAGTGACGGCGAGAGCTCCTACAATGAGCAGTTCTTC. Translation gives CASSDGESSYNEQFF.

The rearrangement uses TRBV10-2 and TRBJ1-1; D possibly corresponds to TRBD1 (5 bases). The CDR3 sequence is 13 residues long. Trimming stripped 2 bases from V and 4 bases from J, with 8 bases between. Looked up from germline, CDR1 is WSHSY and CDR2 is SAAADI. The CDR3 coding sequence is TGCGCCAGCAGTGAGGACAGACCCACTGAAGCTTTCTTT. It encodes CASSEDRPTEAFF.

The rearrangement links TRBV19 to TRBJ2-1; D is possibly TRBD1 (5 bases). Germline-derived CDR1 and CDR2 are LNHDA and SQIVND (reference sequence). V shed 4 bases and J shed 7 bases, with 5 bases lying between them. The CDR3 sequence is 11 residues long. The CDR3 region is CASSKGNEQFF. The CDR3 DNA is TGTGCCAGTAGTAAGGGGAATGAGCAGTTCTTC.

The rearrangement links TRBV10-2 to TRBJ2-6, with D unresolved. The germline V gene encodes CDR1 WSHSY and CDR2 SAAADI. V dropped 0 bases and J dropped 0 bases, with 3 bases sitting between them. The CDR3 runs 15 residues. The CDR3 bases are TGCGCCAGCAGTGAGTCGTTCTCTGGGGCCAACGTCCTGACTTTC. Translated, it gives CASSESFSGANVLTF.

The chain carries TRBV5-1 and TRBJ1-1; D call uncertain. The germline V gene encodes CDR1 SGHRS and CDR2 YFSETQ. CDR3 length: 16 residues. Trimming cost V 0 bases and J 5 bases, with 17 bases left between them. The CDR3 reads CASSLDPSAPGTEAFF. The CDR3 DNA is TGCGCCAGCAGCTTGGACCCCTCGGCGCCGGGTACTGAAGCTTTCTTT. Together with reference TRBV5-1 and TRBJ1-1, the CDR3 gives the full variable domain: KAGVTQTPRYLIKTRGQQVTLSCSPISGHRSVSWYQQTPGQGLQFLFEYFSETQRNKGNFPGRFSGRQFSNSRSEMNVSTLELGDSALYLCASSLDPSAPGTEAFFGQGTRLTVV.

This chain joins TRBV4-1 and TRBJ1-5; D is unclear. This CDR3 has 16 residues. The V end was cut by 1 base, the J end by 1 base, with 11 bases between. Germline V gene sequence: CDR1 MGHRA, CDR2 YSYEKL. The CDR3 sequence is CASSQGTGMSNQPQHF. The CDR3 nucleotides read TGCGCCAGCAGCCAAGGAACGGGGATGAGCAATCAGCCCCAGCATTTT.

V usage is TRBV20-1 and J usage is TRBJ2-3, with D hard to call. CDR1 is DFQATT and CDR2 is SNEGSKA in the germline V gene (reference sequence). This CDR3 is 9 amino acids long. V shed 5 bases and J shed 11 bases, with 8 bases lying between them. CDR3 residues: CSAPGLQYF. CDR3 bases: TGCAGTGCTCCGGGTCTGCAGTATTTT.

CDR3 sequence: CAWSVRGLGRGYQETQYF. In nucleotides, the CDR3 is TGTGCCTGGAGTGTACGGGGTTTGGGCAGGGGGTATCAAGAGACCCAGTACTTC. The genes are TRBV30 and TRBJ2-5; TRBD1 matches 7 bases. Looked up from germline, CDR1 is GTSNPN and CDR2 is SVGIG (reference sequence). Unmatched junction bases numbered 15, after V lost 0 bases and J lost 2 bases. This CDR3 has 18 amino acids.

This clone was recorded once. The chain has TRBV30 and TRBJ2-7; no definite D call. CDR3 length: 13 residues. Germline V gene lookup returns CDR1 GTSNPN and CDR2 SVGIG (reference sequence). Trimming took off 1 base at V and 4 bases at J, with 11 bases between the two ends. The CDR3 protein is CAWSGTPLYEQYF. CDR3 in DNA: TGTGCCTGGAGTGGGACCCCCTTGTACGAGCAGTACTTC.

The chain uses TRBV6-5 and TRBJ2-1, with D maybe TRBD2 (6 bases). Germline CDR1 reads MNHEY; CDR2 reads SVGAGI. Trimming cost V 6 bases and J 13 bases, with 13 bases left between them. The CDR3 covers 11 residues. The CDR3 nucleotides are TGTGCCAGCAGGTTGGGACTGGACCAGTTCTTC. The encoded protein is CASRLGLDQFF.

Worth noting for this clone: The sample holds other DNA sequences that translate to the same CDR3. The J gene is TRBJ2-7, the V gene TRBV9; unclear D gene. This CDR3 comprises 13 residues. The V end lost 0 bases, the J end lost 1 base, and 5 bases lay between the germline ends. CDR1 SGDLS and CDR2 YYNGEE come from the germline V gene. This CDR3 is CASSVGDSYEQYF. DNA for the CDR3: TGTGCCAGCAGCGTAGGTGATTCCTACGAGCAGTACTTC. The full variable domain, with the rest looked up from reference TRBV9 and TRBJ2-7, is DSGVTQTPKHLITATGQRVTLRCSPRSGDLSVYWYQQSLDQGLQFLIQYYNGEERAKGNILERFSAQQFPDLHSELNLSSLELGDSALYFCASSVGDSYEQYFGPGTRLTVT.

V usage is TRBV2 and J usage is TRBJ1-1; D not certain. The germline gives CDR1 SNHLY, CDR2 FYNNEI. The CDR3 is 13 amino acids. V lost 5 bases to trimming and J lost 0 bases, with 7 bases between them. For the CDR3, the DNA is TGTGCCAGCAGTATCGAAATGAACACTGAAGCTTTCTTT. The encoded protein is CASSIEMNTEAFF. The whole variable domain, filled in from reference TRBV2 and TRBJ1-1, reads EPEVTQTPSHQVTQMGQEVILRCVPISNHLYFYWYRQILGQKVEFLVSFYNNEISEKSEIFDDQFSVERPDGSNFTLKIRSTKLEDSAMYFCASSIEMNTEAFFGQGTRLTVV.

V is TRBV27 and J is TRBJ2-1; unclear D gene. The CDR3 totals 11 residues. V shed 3 bases and J shed 12 bases, with 9 bases lying between them. In germline, CDR1 is MNHEY, CDR2 SMNVEV (reference sequence). CDR3 sequence (DNA): TGTGCCAGCAGTTTTGGAGCTGCGCAGTTCTTC. It codes for CASSFGAAQFF.

This clone was counted a single time. The chain joins TRBV2 to TRBJ1-6, with 9 bases matching TRBD1. CDR1 is SNHLY, CDR2 FYNNEI, per germline. Germline trimming cut 6 bases from V and 5 bases from J; bases unmatched to any gene: 5. CDR3 length equals 15 residues. The CDR3 DNA sequence: TGTGCCAGCAGCGACGGACAGGGGAATAATTCACCCCTCCACTTT. As protein: CASSDGQGNNSPLHF.

The V and J genes are TRBV30 and TRBJ2-2, with TRBD1 as a possible D gene (6 bases). The germline gives CDR1 GTSNPN, CDR2 SVGIG (reference sequence). The CDR3 is made up of 14 amino acids. The V and J ends lost 0 bases and 6 bases respectively, with 11 bases between them. In DNA, the CDR3 is TGTGCCTGGAGTGTCGACAGGCGCCCCGGGGAGCTGTTTTTT. Protein product: CAWSVDRRPGELFF.

The V gene is TRBV27, the J gene TRBJ1-2; 7 nucleotides agree with TRBD1. V lost 6 bases, J lost 8 bases, and 6 bases stayed unmatched. CDR1 MNHEY and CDR2 SMNVEV come from the germline V gene (reference sequence). The CDR3 extends over 12 amino acids. The CDR3 reads CASSTGAGGYTF. The CDR3 bases are TGTGCCAGCAGCACAGGGGCCGGGGGCTACACCTTC.

The V and J genes are TRBV5-1 and TRBJ1-5; D is ambiguous. There are 13 residues in the CDR3. CDR1 is SGHRS and CDR2 is YFSETQ in the germline V gene. Trimming took off 1 base at V and 5 bases at J, with 7 bases between the two ends. The CDR3 loop is CASSLTPYQPQHF. The CDR3 DNA reads TGCGCCAGCAGCTTGACACCCTATCAGCCCCAGCATTTT.

As concerns this clone: Distinct nucleotide sequences in the sample also encode this CDR3. V gene TRBV19 combines with J gene TRBJ1-1, with 8 bases identical to TRBD1. CDR3 length: 12 residues. Germline trimming cut 5 bases from V and 6 bases from J; bases unmatched to any gene: 2. The germline V gene has CDR1 LNHDA and CDR2 SQIVND (reference sequence). The CDR3, as DNA: TGTGCCAGTAGTCCAGGGGGCGCTGAAGCTTTCTTT. This encodes CASSPGGAEAFF.

The chain carries TRBV11-2 and TRBJ2-3, with D possibly being TRBD2 (5 bases). The CDR3 runs to 14 residues. The V and J ends lost 5 bases and 1 base respectively, with 10 bases between them. Germline V gene sequence: CDR1 SGHAT, CDR2 FQNNGV. The CDR3 is CASSTGWGTDTQYF. DNA for the CDR3: TGTGCCAGCAGCACGGGGTGGGGCACAGATACGCAGTATTTT.

The CDR3: CSVPVGNTIYF. CDR3 sequence (DNA): TGCAGCGTTCCCGTCGGAAACACCATATATTTT. This chain joins TRBV29-1 and TRBJ1-3; D unresolved. Trimming stripped 5 bases from V and 4 bases from J, with 6 bases between. The length of the CDR3 is 11 residues. Germline values: CDR1 SQVTM, CDR2 ANQGSEA.

The genes are TRBV4-2 and TRBJ2-7; D may be TRBD1 or TRBD2 (5 bases each). From germline, CDR1 is LGHNA and CDR2 YNFKEQ. CDR3 size: 13 residues. Trimming took off 6 bases at V and 5 bases at J, with 14 bases between the two ends. The CDR3 loop is CASRPPGRDEQYF. The CDR3 DNA reads TGTGCCAGCAGACCGCCGGGGCGGGACGAGCAGTACTTC.